This note documents a single TCR beta chain sequence. Sequencing was performed with immunoSEQ multiplex PCR; in TCRdb, only in-frame clones are kept and a portion is missing. The data contain 200,000 to 250,000 clones, approximately 86% of them singletons. Germline V gene lookup returns CDR1 SGHTA and CDR2 FQGNSA. The length of the CDR3 is 15 residues. Deletions cut 3 bases from V and 3 bases from J, with 15 bases between. This sample stems from a study of blood T cell repertoires in COVID-19. Background on the study: In each case, the material was cDNA or gDNA derived from T cells, B-cell-depleted T cells, or PBMCs.

Sequenced input: PBMCs or T cells enriched from blood (not recorded which). The V and J genes are TRBV7-2 and TRBJ2-7; D may be TRBD2 (7 bases). This clonotype originated in a woman in her thirties with acute COVID-19. CDR3 sequence reads: CASSFERGGFYEQYF. CDR3 coding DNA: TGTGCCAGCAGCTTTGAACGCGGGGGCTTCTACGAGCAGTACTTC. Combining the CDR3 with reference TRBV7-2 and TRBJ2-7 gives the whole variable domain GAGVSQSPSNKVTEKGKDVELRCDPISGHTALYWYRQSLGQGLEFLIYFQGNSAPDKSGLPSDRFSAERTGGSVSTLTIQRTQQEDSAVYLCASSFERGGFYEQYFGPGTRLTVT.